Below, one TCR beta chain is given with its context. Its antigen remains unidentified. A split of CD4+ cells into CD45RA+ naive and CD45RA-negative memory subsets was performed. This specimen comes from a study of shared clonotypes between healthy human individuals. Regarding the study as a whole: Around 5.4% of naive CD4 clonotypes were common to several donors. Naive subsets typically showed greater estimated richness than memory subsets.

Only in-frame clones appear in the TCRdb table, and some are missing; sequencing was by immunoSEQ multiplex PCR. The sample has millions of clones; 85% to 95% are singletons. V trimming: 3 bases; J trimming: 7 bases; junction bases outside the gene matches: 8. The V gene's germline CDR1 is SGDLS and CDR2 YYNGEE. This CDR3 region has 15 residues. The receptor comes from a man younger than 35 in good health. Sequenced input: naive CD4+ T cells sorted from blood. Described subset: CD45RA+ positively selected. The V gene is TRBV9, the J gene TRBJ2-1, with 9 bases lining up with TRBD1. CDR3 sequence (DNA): TGTGCCAGCAGCGCCGCTACAGGGGGCGAAAATGAGCAGTTCTTC. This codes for CASSAATGGENEQFF.